This T cell receptor beta chain was obtained from a study of beta chain features in type 1 diabetes. Each of the sorted populations had a purity greater than 95%. CDR1 and CDR2 (germline): MNHEY, SMNVEV (reference sequence). This CDR3 is 14 amino acids long. The junction had 4 bases not matched to a gene; V was cut back by 1 base and J by 6 bases. This clone has a handful of counts. Its antigen is still unknown. Study findings and constraints: Moderate but significant shortening of TCRB CDR3s was recorded in all four CD4+ subsets from Type 1 diabetes patients. It was not settled here whether HLA type affects TCRB rearrangement.

Sequencing targeted expressed TCRB transcripts, as all isolated RNA had been reverse transcribed. Sequencing was performed with immunoSEQ multiplex PCR; in TCRdb, only in-frame clones are kept and a portion is missing. The sample yields roughly 400,000 clones, around 14% seen once. The sequence came from a man aged 25-45 years in good health. Sequenced input: naive CD4+ T cells from blood. The chain combines TRBV27 with TRBJ2-5, with 8 bases that match TRBD2. The CDR3 spells CASSLFGRGQTQYF. CDR3 in DNA: TGTGCCAGCAGTTTATTCGGGAGGGGTCAGACCCAGTACTTC.